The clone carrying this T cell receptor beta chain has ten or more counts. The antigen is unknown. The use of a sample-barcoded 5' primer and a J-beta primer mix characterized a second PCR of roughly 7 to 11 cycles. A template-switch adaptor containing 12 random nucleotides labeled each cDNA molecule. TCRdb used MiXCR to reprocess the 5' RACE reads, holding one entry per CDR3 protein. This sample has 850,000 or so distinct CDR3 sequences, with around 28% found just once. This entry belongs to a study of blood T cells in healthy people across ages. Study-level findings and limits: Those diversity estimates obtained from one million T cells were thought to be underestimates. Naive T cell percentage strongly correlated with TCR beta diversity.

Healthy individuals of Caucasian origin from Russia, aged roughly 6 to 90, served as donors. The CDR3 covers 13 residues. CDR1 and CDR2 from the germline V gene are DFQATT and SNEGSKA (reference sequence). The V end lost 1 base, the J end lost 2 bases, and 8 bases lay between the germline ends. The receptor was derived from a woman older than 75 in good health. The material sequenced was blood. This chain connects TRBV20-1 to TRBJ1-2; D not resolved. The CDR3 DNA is TGCAGTGCTAGAGTCCCCCCAAACTATGGCTACACCTTC. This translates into CSARVPPNYGYTF.